The entry below gives a single TCR beta chain sequence along with its context. Per the original methods: Counts of nucleated cells, estimated from reference gene primer amplification, were obtained. Some clones are missing from TCRdb's copy, which holds only in-frame ones; the method was immunoSEQ multiplex PCR. From that table come the V and J calls and clone size; the DNA was used to work out D and trimming. Seen here are about 270,000 clones, around nine tenths observed once, and the top ten hold approximately 10%. The entry originates in a study of blood T cell repertoires in COVID-19. Across the whole study: Researchers got acute and convalescent COVID-19 samples from the United States, Italy and Spain.

V trimming: 8 bases; J trimming: 1 base; junction bases outside the gene matches: 13. Germline V CDR1 and CDR2: SNHLY, FYNNEI. This CDR3 comprises 16 residues. This sequence originates from a man in his forties or fifties with active or convalescent COVID-19. Sequencing input: peripheral blood. The chain carries TRBV2 and TRBJ2-5, with TRBD1 matching 7 bases. In nucleotides, the CDR3 is TGTGCCAGCCAGCCCCTTGGGACAGAGCCCCAAGAGACCCAGTACTTC. As protein: CASQPLGTEPQETQYF.